One and the same sample provided the 32 T cell receptor beta chains below, sequenced in a study of shared clonotypes between healthy human individuals (dated by TCRdb to 2020 to 2022). Receptor libraries were prepared by the immunoSEQ multiplex PCR assay. TCRdb's version of the immuneACCESS table is confined to in-frame rearrangements and falls short of the full clone set. An unresolved V gene accounts for under half of the shortfall where checked; the remainder is of unknown origin. Counted in this sample were under 650,000 clones; almost 97% of them appeared once. The ten largest clones capture approximately 0.06% of the sample. The sequenced sample consisted of naive CD4+ T cells sorted from blood. The cell subset or site label here, explained by the study, means: CD45RA+ positively selected. These receptors all come from a woman in her twenties or thirties in good health.

The chain is built from TRBV18 and TRBJ2-3; D assignment may be TRBD1 or TRBD2 (5 bases each). Trimming took 4 bases from V and 1 from J, leaving 15 bases between them. Germline CDR1 KGHSH, CDR2 LQKENI. This CDR3 has 16 residues. CDR3 region: CASSRGAGLGTDTQYF. The CDR3 DNA reads as TGTGCCAGCTCACGAGGGGCCGGGCTGGGCACAGATACGCAGTATTTT.

V is TRBV29-1 and J is TRBJ1-4; possible D gene TRBD1, 5 bases. The CDR3 length is 14 residues. From germline, CDR1 is SQVTM and CDR2 ANQGSEA. V was shortened by 7 bases and J by 7 bases, with 19 bases between the two germline ends. CDR3 DNA: TGCAGCGCCCTACTGGTGGGGGTCGGTGAAAAACTGTTTTTT. Its protein is CSALLVGVGEKLFF.

CDR3 nucleotides: TGCGCCAGCAGCTTGTTGGCGGGAGCCGAGGGAGAGACCCAGTACTTC. This encodes CASSLLAGAEGETQYF. The rearrangement joins TRBV5-1 to TRBJ2-5, with 7 bases aligning to TRBD2. Trimming cost V 1 base and J 4 bases; bases outside gene matches: 10. CDR1 is SGHRS, CDR2 YFSETQ, per germline. The CDR3 sequence is 16 residues long.

The rearrangement joins TRBV15 to TRBJ2-2; D is ambiguous. Trimming cost V 0 bases and J 2 bases, with 10 bases left between them. This CDR3 region has 16 residues. From germline, CDR1 is LNHNV and CDR2 YYDKDF (reference sequence). The DNA for the CDR3 is TGTGCCACCAGCAGAGACAGGACCCCCAACACCGGGGAGCTGTTTTTT. This codes for CATSRDRTPNTGELFF.

The gene calls are TRBV27 and TRBJ2-3; D might be TRBD2 (5 bases). Germline CDR1 and CDR2: MNHEY and SMNVEV (reference sequence). This CDR3 is 14 amino acids long. V dropped 5 bases and J dropped 3 bases, with 12 bases sitting between them. CDR3 amino acids: CASSLIRRTDTQYF. The CDR3 DNA follows: TGTGCCAGCAGTCTAATCCGGAGGACAGATACGCAGTATTTT.

The V and J genes are TRBV7-9 and TRBJ2-1, with 12 bases fitting TRBD2. This CDR3 is 15 amino acids long. Germline V gene sequence: CDR1 SEHNR, CDR2 FQNEAQ (reference sequence). Trimming removed 6 bases from V and 8 bases from J; junction bases left unmatched: 8. Here the CDR3 reads CASRPTSGRSDEQFF. CDR3 nucleotide sequence: TGTGCCAGCAGACCAACTAGCGGGAGGAGCGATGAGCAGTTCTTC. The full variable domain, with the rest looked up from reference TRBV7-9 and TRBJ2-1, is DTGVSQNPRHKITKRGQNVTFRCDPISEHNRLYWYRQTLGQGPEFLTYFQNEAQLEKSRLLSDRFSAERPKGSFSTLEIQRTEQGDSAMYLCASRPTSGRSDEQFFGPGTRLTVL.

The J gene is TRBJ2-7, the V gene TRBV9; D might be TRBD2 (6 bases). The CDR3 is 17 residues long. The germline CDR1 and CDR2 sequences are SGDLS and YYNGEE. Between the trimmed V and J ends, which lost 4 bases and 1 base, there was a span of 21 bases. This chain's CDR3 is CASSHPSERGGSYEQYF. In DNA form, the CDR3 reads TGTGCCAGCAGCCACCCCTCTGAGAGGGGAGGATCCTACGAGCAGTACTTC.

The rearrangement uses TRBV7-8 and TRBJ2-5; no reliable D call. The V gene's germline CDR1 is SGHVS and CDR2 FQNEAQ. This CDR3 has 13 residues. V gave up 1 base and J gave up 4 bases, with 7 bases separating them. Here the CDR3 reads CASSLGQVETQYF. The CDR3 nucleotides read TGTGCCAGCAGCTTAGGGCAAGTAGAGACCCAGTACTTC.

The V and J genes are TRBV18 and TRBJ1-2, with D possibly matching TRBD1 (6 bases). Deletions cut 5 bases from V and 2 bases from J, with 18 bases between. This CDR3 comprises 16 residues. Germline CDR1 is KGHSH and CDR2 is LQKENI. The CDR3 nucleotides read TGTGCCAGCTCAGGGGGCAGGGAGGCGGTCAACTATGGCTACACCTTC. Its protein product is CASSGGREAVNYGYTF.

J is TRBJ2-1 and V is TRBV10-1, with 10 bases aligning to TRBD2. Looked up from germline, CDR1 is WNHNN and CDR2 is SYGVQD (reference sequence). Losses at the gene ends were 8 bases for V and 7 bases for J; bases not matched to a gene: 11. This CDR3 comprises 15 residues. CDR3 sequence (DNA): TGCGCCAGCGGGAGAGCGGGAGGGCCGTGGAATGAGCAGTTCTTC. As protein: CASGRAGGPWNEQFF.

The rearrangement uses TRBV5-8 and TRBJ1-1; D might be TRBD1 (5 bases). Between the trimmed V and J ends, which lost 6 bases and 13 bases, there was a span of 16 bases. This CDR3 spans 11 amino acids. Germline assignment: CDR1 SGHTS and CDR2 YDEGEE. CDR3 sequence reads: CASTHTGAVFF. The CDR3 DNA is TGTGCCAGCACCCATACAGGTGCTGTTTTCTTT.

This chain uses TRBV4-1 with TRBJ1-5; 7 bases line up with TRBD1. CDR1 is MGHRA and CDR2 is YSYEKL in the germline V gene. V was pared by 0 bases and J by 0 bases, with 5 bases of the junction left unmatched. This CDR3 contains 17 residues. The CDR3 loop is CASSQDGTVYSNQPQHF. CDR3 in DNA: TGCGCCAGCAGCCAAGATGGGACAGTCTATAGCAATCAGCCCCAGCATTTT.

V gene TRBV28 combines with J gene TRBJ1-5; perhaps TRBD1 as D (5 bases). The ends were cut back, 9 bases at V and 0 bases at J, with 21 bases in the middle. The CDR3 runs 17 residues. The germline V gene encodes CDR1 MDHEN and CDR2 SYDVKM. CDR3 sequence (DNA): TGTGCCAGTACGACCTCGTGGGGGGTGGATAGCAATCAGCCCCAGCATTTT. It yields the protein CASTTSWGVDSNQPQHF.

V is TRBV10-1 and J is TRBJ2-3; 11 bases match TRBD2. Germline CDR1 WNHNN, CDR2 SYGVQD (reference sequence). V dropped 2 bases and J dropped 1; count of bases not matched to a gene: 5. CDR3 size: 17 residues. This chain's CDR3 is CASSEAASGRRTDTQYF. CDR3 DNA: TGCGCCAGCAGTGAGGCTGCTAGCGGGAGGCGCACAGATACGCAGTATTTT.

Written as DNA, the CDR3 is TGTGCCAGCAGCTCTATACAGGGAAAGTTTTCCTCTGGAAACACCATATATTTT. Amino acid sequence: CASSSIQGKFSSGNTIYF. The J gene is TRBJ1-3, the V gene TRBV7-9, with a possible D match to TRBD1 (6 bases). The V and J ends lost 4 bases and 0 bases respectively, with 19 bases between them. Germline V gene data show CDR1 as SEHNR and CDR2 as FQNEAQ (reference sequence). The length of the CDR3 is 18 residues.

This clone has only one observation. J is TRBJ1-2 and V is TRBV18, with a possible D match to TRBD1 (6 bases). The CDR3 is made up of 14 amino acids. CDR1 KGHSH and CDR2 LQKENI come from the germline V gene. Trimming stripped 6 bases from V and 8 bases from J, with 19 bases between. The DNA for the CDR3 is TGTGCCAGCTCCTTCACAGAACAGGGAGACGGCTACACCTTC. It encodes CASSFTEQGDGYTF. Supplemented by reference TRBV18 and TRBJ1-2, the full variable domain reads NAGVMQNPRHLVRRRGQEARLRCSPMKGHSHVYWYRQLPEEGLKFMVYLQKENIIDESGMPKERFSAEFPKEGPSILRIQQVVRGDSAAYFCASSFTEQGDGYTFGSGTRLTVV.

The chain links TRBV7-9 to TRBJ1-5; 8 nucleotides align to TRBD1. The J segment lost 4 bases and the V segment lost 1 base, leaving 9 bases of the junction unmatched. Per germline, CDR1 SEHNR and CDR2 FQNEAQ (reference sequence). This CDR3 contains 17 residues. CDR3 sequence (DNA): TGTGCCAGCAGCTTAGGGACAGGGAGATTTATAAATCAGCCCCAGCATTTT. This encodes CASSLGTGRFINQPQHF.

This clone was counted only a few times. The chain combines TRBV28 with TRBJ2-7; 7 bases align to TRBD1. Trimming took 3 bases from V and 6 from J; bases not matched to a gene: 5. Germline CDR1 and CDR2: MDHEN and SYDVKM. This CDR3 region has 13 residues. CDR3 coding DNA: TGTGCCAGCAGTTTGGACAGGCAGCGCGAGCAGTACTTC. Protein: CASSLDRQREQYF.

This clone has only one observation. The chain employs TRBV5-4 and TRBJ1-2; TRBD1 agrees at 8 bases. CDR3 length: 13 residues. Germline lookup yields CDR1 SGHNT and CDR2 YYREEE (reference sequence). With V trimmed by 3 bases and J by 4 bases, 2 bases remained unmatched. CDR3 nucleotide sequence: TGTGCCAGCAGCTCCGGACAGGGCTATGGCTACACCTTC. Protein: CASSSGQGYGYTF.

The chain combines TRBV19 with TRBJ2-7; D is tentatively TRBD1 or TRBD2 (5 bases each). This CDR3 is built from 15 residues. The V end lost 1 base, the J end lost 2 bases, and 12 bases lay between the germline ends. Germline V gene data show CDR1 as LNHDA and CDR2 as SQIVND (reference sequence). The CDR3 spells CASSIGGSVAYEQYF. The CDR3 DNA sequence: TGTGCCAGTAGTATAGGGGGGAGCGTCGCCTACGAGCAGTACTTC.

The chain recombines TRBV9 with TRBJ2-2, with 7 nucleotides matching TRBD2. Germline V gene data show CDR1 as SGDLS and CDR2 as YYNGEE. V dropped 2 bases and J dropped 4; count of bases not matched to a gene: 11. The CDR3 length is 17 residues. The CDR3 is CASSVGGGRRGTGELFF. The CDR3 DNA reads as TGTGCCAGCAGCGTCGGGGGAGGGAGAAGAGGCACCGGGGAGCTGTTTTTT.

The chain uses TRBV9 and TRBJ2-6, with D uncertain. V was pared by 3 bases and J by 2 bases, with 6 bases between. CDR1 and CDR2 from the germline V gene are SGDLS and YYNGEE. CDR3 length: 14 amino acids. CDR3 loop: CASSGDPGANVLTF. CDR3 sequence (DNA): TGTGCCAGCAGCGGGGATCCTGGGGCCAACGTCCTGACTTTC.

This chain links TRBV19 with TRBJ2-5, with 9 bases matching TRBD2. This CDR3 region has 17 residues. J lost 2 bases, V lost 0 bases, and 7 bases had no gene match. In germline, CDR1 is LNHDA, CDR2 SQIVND (reference sequence). The CDR3 is CASSIDFGLALQETQYF. The CDR3 bases are TGTGCCAGTAGTATAGATTTCGGACTAGCGTTACAAGAGACCCAGTACTTC.

DNA for the CDR3: TGTGCCAGTAGACTCGACAGGGTCGCTGGAAACACCATATATTTT. It is translated as CASRLDRVAGNTIYF. The V gene is TRBV19, the J gene TRBJ1-3; 7 positions agree with TRBD1. Per the germline V gene, CDR1 is LNHDA and CDR2 is SQIVND (reference sequence). The CDR3 sequence is 15 residues long. V lost 6 bases, J lost 2 bases, and 7 bases stayed unmatched.

This rearrangement joins TRBV19 to TRBJ1-1; D remains unclear. V lost 1 base and J 4 bases, leaving 10 bases between the germline ends. CDR3 size: 14 residues. Germline-derived CDR1 and CDR2 are LNHDA and SQIVND (reference sequence). The CDR3 sequence is CASSIGPTGTEAFF. The CDR3 DNA sequence: TGTGCCAGTAGTATAGGTCCGACGGGCACTGAAGCTTTCTTT. The full variable domain, in which reference TRBV19 and TRBJ1-1 provide the parts outside the CDR3, is DGGITQSPKYLFRKEGQNVTLSCEQNLNHDAMYWYRQDPGQGLRLIYYSQIVNDFQKGDIAEGYSVSREKKESFPLTVTSAQKNPTAFYLCASSIGPTGTEAFFGQGTRLTVV.

The V gene is TRBV5-6, the J gene TRBJ2-3; 7 bases fit TRBD2. This CDR3 has 15 amino acids. J was trimmed by 0 bases and V by 0 bases; bases with no gene match: 1. Germline V CDR1 and CDR2: SGHDT, YYEEEE. The DNA for the CDR3 is TGTGCCAGCAGCTTGGCTAGCGGAAGCACAGATACGCAGTATTTT. Translating gives CASSLASGSTDTQYF.

The J gene is TRBJ2-1, the V gene TRBV14, with 7 bases identical to TRBD2. The CDR3 loop spans 15 amino acids. Looked up from germline, CDR1 is SGHDN and CDR2 is FVKESK. V lost 3 bases to trimming and J lost 4 bases; unmatched junction nucleotides: 6. The CDR3 nucleotides read TGTGCCAGCAGCCATGGACTAGTTTTATACAATGAGCAGTTCTTC. This gives the protein CASSHGLVLYNEQFF.

This chain links TRBV7-2 with TRBJ2-5; 10 bases match TRBD1. Trimming removed 2 bases from V and 5 bases from J; junction bases left unmatched: 5. Germline V lookup: CDR1 SGHTA, CDR2 FQGNSA. This CDR3 has 15 amino acids. This CDR3 reads CASSLRQGAFETQYF. The CDR3 nucleotides read TGTGCCAGCAGCTTACGACAGGGGGCTTTTGAGACCCAGTACTTC.

The chain carries TRBV9 and TRBJ2-7; 9 nucleotides line up with TRBD2. The CDR3 length is 16 residues. Germline CDR1 reads SGDLS; CDR2 reads YYNGEE. The V segment lost 0 bases and the J segment 0 bases; nucleotides outside the gene matches: 4. The CDR3 reads CASSVGAGGGSYEQYF. CDR3 bases: TGTGCCAGCAGCGTAGGAGCGGGAGGAGGCTCCTACGAGCAGTACTTC.

The genes are TRBV7-9 and TRBJ2-3; 10 nucleotides line up with TRBD1. Losses at the gene ends were 3 bases for V and 3 bases for J; bases not matched to a gene: 3. The CDR3 is made up of 15 amino acids. Per the germline V gene, CDR1 is SEHNR and CDR2 is FQNEAQ (reference sequence). The CDR3 DNA follows: TGTGCCAGCAGCTTTGGACAGGGGGGGACAGATACGCAGTATTTT. Its protein is CASSFGQGGTDTQYF.

The V and J genes are TRBV25-1 and TRBJ1-2, with D unresolved. Germline V gives CDR1 MGHDK, CDR2 SYGVNS. The CDR3 loop spans 14 amino acids. V shed 4 bases and J shed 4 bases, with 13 bases lying between them. The CDR3 spells CASSAPEPIYGYTF. The CDR3 DNA reads TGTGCCAGCAGTGCCCCCGAACCTATCTATGGCTACACCTTC.

J is TRBJ2-2 and V is TRBV11-3; D tentatively fits TRBD1 or TRBD2 (5 bases each). Germline loops: CDR1 SGHNT, CDR2 YENEEA. The CDR3 spans 14 residues. Trimming left V 5 bases short and J 3 bases short, with 10 bases between. The CDR3 DNA sequence: TGTGCCAGCAGCGCCAGGGACGACACCGGGGAGCTGTTTTTT. This codes for CASSARDDTGELFF. Combining the CDR3 with reference TRBV11-3 and TRBJ2-2 gives the whole variable domain EAGVVQSPRYKIIEKKQPVAFWCNPISGHNTLYWYLQNLGQGPELLIRYENEEAVDDSQLPKDRFSAERLKGVDSTLKIQPAELGDSAVYLCASSARDDTGELFFGEGSRLTVL.